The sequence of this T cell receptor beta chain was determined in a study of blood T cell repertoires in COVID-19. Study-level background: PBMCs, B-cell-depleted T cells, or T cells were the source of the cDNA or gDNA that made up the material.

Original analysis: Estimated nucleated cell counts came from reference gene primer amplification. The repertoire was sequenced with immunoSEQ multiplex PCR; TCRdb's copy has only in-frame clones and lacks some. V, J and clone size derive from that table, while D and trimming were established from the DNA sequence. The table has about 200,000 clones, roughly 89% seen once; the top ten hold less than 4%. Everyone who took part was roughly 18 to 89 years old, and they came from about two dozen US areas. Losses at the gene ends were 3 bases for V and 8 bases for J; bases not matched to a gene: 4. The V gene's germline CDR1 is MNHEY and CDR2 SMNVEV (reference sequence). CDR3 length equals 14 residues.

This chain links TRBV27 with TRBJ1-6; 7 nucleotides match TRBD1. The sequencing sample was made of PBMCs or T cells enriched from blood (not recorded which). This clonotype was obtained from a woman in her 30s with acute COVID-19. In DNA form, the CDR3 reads TGTGCCAGCAGTTTTAGGGACAGATATTCACCCCTCCACTTT. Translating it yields CASSFRDRYSPLHF.